The clone carrying this TCR beta chain was counted many times. This entry comes from a study of T cells in Graves' hyperthyroidism and ophthalmopathy. What was amplified from RNA transcripts were TCR beta CDR3 regions. The study used the HTBI primer set for a first-round RT-PCR of the TCR CDR3. A single record per CDR3 protein comes from TCRdb applying MiXCR to the multiplex PCR reads. In the table there are 650,000 to 700,000 distinct CDR3 sequences, 17% of which are singletons. For Graves' hyperthyroidism to be stable, ophthalmopathy could not progress within 18 months. Aged 18 to 65, the patients had hyperthyroidism that was newly diagnosed and had lasted under 2 months. Cells are PBMCs isolated from around 9.4 ml of fresh blood. The receptor was derived from a man aged 50 or older with Graves' hyperthyroidism. Sequenced material: blood.

CDR3 in DNA: TGTGCCAGCAGAAAATCCGGGACTCTCCCAGAGCAGTTCTTC. Amino acid sequence: CASRKSGTLPEQFF. The chain employs TRBV11-2 and TRBJ2-1; D possibly corresponds to TRBD2 (6 bases). The germline V gene encodes CDR1 SGHAT and CDR2 FQNNGV. This CDR3 has 14 residues. Trimming removed 6 bases from V and 10 bases from J, with 19 bases in between. The whole variable domain, filled in from reference TRBV11-2 and TRBJ2-1, reads EAGVAQSPRYKIIEKRQSVAFWCNPISGHATLYWYQQILGQGPKLLIQFQNNGVVDDSQLPKDRFSAERLKGVDSTLKIQPAKLEDSAVYLCASRKSGTLPEQFFGPGTRLTVL.